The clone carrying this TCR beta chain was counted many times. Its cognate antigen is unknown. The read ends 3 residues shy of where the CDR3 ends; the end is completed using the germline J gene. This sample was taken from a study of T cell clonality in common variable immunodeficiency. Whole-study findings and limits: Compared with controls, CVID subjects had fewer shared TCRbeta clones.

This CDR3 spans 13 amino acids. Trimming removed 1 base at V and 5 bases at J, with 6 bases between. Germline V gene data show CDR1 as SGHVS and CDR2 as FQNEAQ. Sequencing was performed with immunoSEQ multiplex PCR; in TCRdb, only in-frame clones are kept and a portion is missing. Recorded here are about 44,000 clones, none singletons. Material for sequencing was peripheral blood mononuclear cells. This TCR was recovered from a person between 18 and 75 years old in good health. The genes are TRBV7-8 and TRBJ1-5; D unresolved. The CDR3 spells CASSLVFDQPQHF. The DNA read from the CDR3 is TGTGCCAGCAGCTTAGTCTTCGATCAGCCC.